A selection of T cell receptor beta chains follows, all from one sample in a study of CD8 T cells in Susac syndrome. A single record per CDR3 protein comes from TCRdb applying MiXCR to the immunoSEQ multiplex PCR reads. The sample records about 130,000 distinct CDR3 sequences, under 95% being singletons. The sequenced material came from CD8+ T cells from PBMCs. Source of these receptors: a human donor with multiple sclerosis. Each CDR3 is given with its conserved first and last residue. Fields, in order: V gene, J gene, CDR3 protein.

v_gene: TRBV13
j_gene: TRBJ2-7
CDR3aa: CASSLGLSDGEQYF

v_gene: TRBV28
j_gene: TRBJ2-5
CDR3aa: CAGSLGQGGETQYF

v_gene: TRBV28
j_gene: TRBJ1-1
CDR3aa: CASAIGRRNTEAFF

v_gene: TRBV7-9
j_gene: TRBJ2-7
CDR3aa: CASSSSGTGYEQYF

v_gene: TRBV29-1
j_gene: TRBJ2-1
CDR3aa: CSVEGSQSSYNEQFF

v_gene: TRBV7-2
j_gene: TRBJ2-1
CDR3aa: CASSPGRDEQFF

v_gene: TRBV29-1
j_gene: TRBJ2-7
CDR3aa: CSTTGTGSYEQYF

v_gene: TRBV20-1
j_gene: TRBJ2-1
CDR3aa: CSATPGQGYNEQFF

v_gene: TRBV30
j_gene: TRBJ1-1
CDR3aa: CAWSEGSWNTEAFF

v_gene: TRBV27
j_gene: TRBJ2-1
CDR3aa: CASRLAGGPPEQFF

v_gene: TRBV9
j_gene: TRBJ2-2
CDR3aa: CASSKGTTPGELFF

v_gene: TRBV15
j_gene: TRBJ2-6
CDR3aa: CATSTFSGANVLTF

v_gene: TRBV4-1
j_gene: TRBJ2-7
CDR3aa: CASSSSGTGTGVYEQYF

v_gene: TRBV5-4
j_gene: TRBJ2-1
CDR3aa: CASSYRDLNNEQFF

v_gene: TRBV3-1
j_gene: TRBJ1-1
CDR3aa: CASSQVSGTNTEAFF

v_gene: TRBV9
j_gene: TRBJ2-2
CDR3aa: CASSPRTSGGGELFF

v_gene: TRBV5-1
j_gene: TRBJ2-7
CDR3aa: CASSLVGEGLAAAYEQYF

v_gene: TRBV6-5
j_gene: TRBJ1-5
CDR3aa: CASSTGQTNNQPQHF

v_gene: TRBV29-1
j_gene: TRBJ2-2
CDR3aa: CSGTGTNTGELFF

v_gene: TRBV14
j_gene: TRBJ2-7
CDR3aa: CASSQFSLEQYF